Detailed here is one T cell receptor (beta chain). Its antigen remains undetermined. There are no base qualities to consult, and no much larger clone falls within one base. This entry belongs to a study of shared clonotypes between healthy human individuals (dated by TCRdb to 2020 to 2022). In terms of the full investigation: The cohort comprised two women and three men aged 18 to 49 years. For each donor, three plates each were used for CD4 naive and CD4 memory, two plates were used for CD8 naive, and one plate was used for CD8 memory. To estimate repertoire size and how much clonotype sharing occurs between individuals, the study deeply sequenced the blood TCR repertoires of five healthy adults. Libraries were prepared and TCR repertoires were sequenced by different laboratories using diverse techniques, in order to increase sequencing depth and limit assay-specific biases. Leukapheresis yielded between about 0.9 and 10 billion PBMCs per donor.

Using the deep immunoSEQ assay, TCR CDR3 regions were amplified from genomic DNA by multiplex PCR. Genomic DNA extracted from each cell subset was distributed evenly over all wells of several immunoSEQ 96-well plates, and each plate served as one replicate. For sorted subsets, around 200 ng genomic DNA, equal to 30,000 to 35,000 T cell genomes, was loaded into each replicate PCR. Purified libraries were quantified with a Qubit 3.0 fluorometer, sized on a Bioanalyzer 2100, and re-quantified with the KAPA Library Quantification kit. Every immunoSEQ 96-well plate was sequenced on a separate single-read 150-cycle Illumina NextSeq 550 flow cell. The paper's data handling went like this. The immunoSEQ output contained only junctional sequences without quality scores, so filtering could not match that applied to full-length reads. To assign V/J genes and CDR3, sequences were annotated against IMGT germline references using PyIR, a Python wrapper for IgBLAST v1.9. Reads with weak V/J assignments (E-value above 1e-6), missing CDR3, stop codons, out-of-frame junctions, or ambiguous translated residues were removed. V3J clonotypes were defined as sequences sharing an identical inferred V gene, J gene, and CDR3 amino acid sequence. To compute the percentage overlap between repertoires, the number of shared unique clonotypes was divided by the size of the smaller repertoire. Three approaches were used to assess repertoire richness: RTK rarefaction, the Chao1 estimator, and Recon v2.1 estimates of unobserved clonotypes. Generation probabilities for all TCRbeta clonotypes obtained by the gDNA method from several donors were computed using OLGA. Not all clones reach the TCRdb copy of this immuneACCESS table, which keeps in-frame sequences only. Checked studies attribute under half of the gap to unresolved V genes and leave the rest unexplained. The DNA gave D and trimming, while V, J and clone size come from that table. Here the sample has 1.6 million or so clones; roughly 95% occur a single time. The top ten hold over 1% of the sample.

The donors were healthy, HIV-negative adults with no recently reported acute infections or vaccinations. Only Caucasian adults living in Nashville, Tennessee, USA were represented among the donors. CD4+ T cells were enriched by magnetic negative selection; naive cells were then positively selected on CD45RA, and the negative fraction formed the memory subset. After blood collection by leukapheresis, PBMCs were isolated using Ficoll-Histopaque density gradient centrifugation and then cryopreserved in the vapor phase of liquid nitrogen. Analytical flow cytometry was used to check the purity and quantity of each magnetically sorted T cell population. Each sorted fraction had its genomic DNA isolated and then quantified by UV absorbance on a Nanodrop 2000c. Inclusive of the bounding cysteine and phenylalanine, the CDR3 is 12 residues long. CDR3 DNA only is kept here, 36 bases in frame from base 1. V is clipped by 8 bases and J by 2 bases, and the sequence between their germline boundaries is 10 bases long. In the germline V gene (reference sequence), CDR1 corresponds to SEHNR and CDR2 to FQNEAQ.

Findings and caveats that apply to the study as a whole: Sharing across a few donors was observed for approximately 5% of naive CD4, over 3% of naive CD8, over 2% of memory CD4, and roughly 0.4% of memory CD8 clonotypes. The genetic and exposure-history diversity represented was limited by the small number of donors. Sampling was restricted to blood, and TCR repertoires in tissue are likely to differ from TCR repertoires in blood. Pairwise subsampling indicated that sequencing depth was expected to affect the degree of clonotype sharing among donors. Rarefaction of sorted-subset datasets indicated incomplete sequencing despite the large sequencing depth. Higher generation probabilities were observed for clonotypes shared by all four sorted-subset donors than for non-shared clonotypes. Naive subsets generally had larger estimated clonotype richness than memory subsets.

The receptor was isolated from a man aged 25-45 years in good health. Sequencing input: naive CD4+ T cells sorted from blood. This specimen's cell subset or site label, per the study, means: CD45RA+ positively selected. The V gene is TRBV7-9 and the J gene is TRBJ2-7; the D gene is perhaps TRBD1, on 5 matching bases. The CDR3 is CASQIGAYEQYF. Here is the DNA: TGTGCCAGCCAAATAGGGGCCTACGAGCAGTACTTC.